Following are 9 T cell receptor beta chains from one sample sequenced in a study of CD8 T cells in ankylosing spondylitis. Via MiXCR, TCRdb re-called the 5' RACE reads, giving one row per CDR3 protein. The data show roughly 150,000 distinct CDR3 sequences, with around a third seen just once and approximately 6% held by the top ten. Sequences were obtained from synovial fluid, either unsorted or a sorted T cell fraction (not recorded which). The origin of the receptors is a male donor with ankylosing spondylitis.

This chain uses TRBV7-8 with TRBJ2-4; TRBD1 matches at 7 bases. The germline gives CDR1 SGHVS, CDR2 FQNEAQ. V was pared by 5 bases and J by 6 bases, with 7 bases of the junction left unmatched. This CDR3 spans 14 amino acids. The chain's CDR3 is CASSPGTEGNIQYF. The CDR3 nucleotides are TGTGCCAGCAGCCCGGGGACAGAAGGAAACATTCAGTACTTC.

There are a few counts of this clonotype. The gene calls are TRBV7-2 and TRBJ2-7, with 12 bases aligning to TRBD2. Germline assignment: CDR1 SGHTA and CDR2 FQGNSA. V lost 0 bases, J lost 9 bases, and 12 bases stayed unmatched. CDR3 size: 17 residues. The CDR3 DNA is TGTGCCAGCAGCTTAGCTGGGGGGACTACTAGCGGGAGGCCGCAGTACTTC. Its translation: CASSLAGGTTSGRPQYF.

This clonotype showed up just a few times. The J gene is TRBJ2-2, the V gene TRBV27, with TRBD2 matching over 7 bases. Germline V gene lookup returns CDR1 MNHEY and CDR2 SMNVEV (reference sequence). This CDR3 is 17 amino acids long. J gave up 1 base and V 3 bases, and 8 bases lay outside the gene matches. In DNA form, the CDR3 reads TGTGCCAGCAGTTTTGGATTCGCTAGCGGGAACACCGGGGAGCTGTTTTTT. Amino acids: CASSFGFASGNTGELFF.

This clonotype was detected ten times or more. V gene TRBV27 combines with J gene TRBJ2-3; TRBD2 is a possible D gene (5 bases). Trimming cost V 6 bases and J 4 bases, with 20 bases left between them. Germline V gives CDR1 MNHEY, CDR2 SMNVEV (reference sequence). This CDR3 has 16 amino acids. CDR3 DNA: TGTGCCAGCAGACCATCCACTAGTCAGACCTCAGATACGCAGTATTTT. Protein product: CASRPSTSQTSDTQYF.

There are a few counts of this clonotype. The chain has TRBV5-1 and TRBJ2-7; 8 bases are shared with TRBD1. V lost 1 base to trimming and J lost 3 bases; unmatched junction nucleotides: 6. The CDR3 loop spans 15 amino acids. Germline values: CDR1 SGHRS, CDR2 YFSETQ. Here the CDR3 reads CASSLTTGALYEQYF. CDR3 coding DNA: TGCGCCAGCAGCTTGACGACAGGGGCCCTCTACGAGCAGTACTTC.

The chain carries TRBV5-1 and TRBJ1-4; 7 bases are shared with TRBD1. J gave up 8 bases and V 4 bases, and 11 bases lay outside the gene matches. This CDR3 has 15 amino acids. Germline V gives CDR1 SGHRS, CDR2 YFSETQ. CDR3 nucleotide sequence: TGCGCCAGCAGCGAGGGACAGTCGAACTACGAAAAACTGTTTTTT. Amino acid sequence: CASSEGQSNYEKLFF.

This sequence joins TRBV18 and TRBJ2-1; 8 bases match TRBD2. The germline V gene has CDR1 KGHSH and CDR2 LQKENI. With V trimmed by 1 base and J by 5 bases, 16 bases remained unmatched. The CDR3 runs to 19 residues. CDR3 nucleotides: TGTGCCAGCTCACCACGTCAACTAGCGGACCGAGGGGGGCACAATGAGCAGTTCTTC. Protein product: CASSPRQLADRGGHNEQFF.

The V and J genes are TRBV30 and TRBJ1-5, with D possibly being TRBD1 (6 bases). Looked up from germline, CDR1 is GTSNPN and CDR2 is SVGIG (reference sequence). The CDR3 runs 15 residues. With 1 base removed from V and 6 bases from J, the gap between germline ends came to 16 bases. The CDR3 DNA sequence: TGTGCCTGGAGTGGTCGGGGGGCCCAGGGTCAGCCCCAGCATTTT. Its protein is CAWSGRGAQGQPQHF.

The J gene is TRBJ2-3, the V gene TRBV5-1; D gene uncertain. Germline V gene sequence: CDR1 SGHRS, CDR2 YFSETQ. The CDR3 totals 16 residues. The V end was cut by 4 bases, the J end by 1 base, with 16 bases between. This CDR3 is CASSPGRTLGTDTQYF. Here the CDR3 DNA reads TGCGCCAGCAGCCCCGGGCGGACCCTTGGCACAGATACGCAGTATTTT. Using reference TRBV5-1 and TRBJ2-3 for the parts outside the CDR3, the full variable domain is KAGVTQTPRYLIKTRGQQVTLSCSPISGHRSVSWYQQTPGQGLQFLFEYFSETQRNKGNFPGRFSGRQFSNSRSEMNVSTLELGDSALYLCASSPGRTLGTDTQYFGPGTRLTVL.